These 4 T cell receptor beta chains originate from one sample sequenced in a study of radiotherapy plus CTLA-4 blockade in lung cancer (dated by TCRdb to the late 2010s). The library relied on the immunoSEQ multiplex PCR assay. TCRdb carries this immuneACCESS record with in-frame sequences only. Its versions omit some clonotypes, under half of them owing to an unresolved V gene in the studies checked, with the rest unexplained. This sample is represented by roughly 13,000 clones; over 75% of them were singletons. The ten largest clonotypes hold approximately 14% of the sample. The source material was peripheral blood, sampled from a patient treated with radiotherapy plus ipilimumab. The source is a human donor with non-small cell lung cancer that progressed on radiotherapy plus ipilimumab. Some clones in this sample may be carry-over from other donors' samples.

The chain combines TRBV11-2 with TRBJ1-1, with a tentative D call TRBD1 (5 bases). With 1 base removed from V and 4 bases from J, the gap between germline ends came to 10 bases. The CDR3 contains 14 residues. The germline V gene encodes CDR1 SGHAT and CDR2 FQNNGV. DNA for the CDR3: TGTGCCAGCAGCTTAGCCGGGCAGGGCACTGAAGCTTTCTTT. Translating gives CASSLAGQGTEAFF.

This CDR3 reads CASSLQGGEQPQHF. For the CDR3, the DNA is TGTGCCAGCAGTTTACAGGGAGGAGAGCAGCCCCAGCATTTT. The rearrangement uses TRBV27 and TRBJ1-5; TRBD1 might be the D (5 bases). V lost 2 bases, J lost 7 bases, and 12 bases lay in between. The CDR3 contains 14 residues. CDR1 and CDR2 (germline): MNHEY, SMNVEV (reference sequence).

The table lists this clone with a few counts. Distinct nucleotide sequences in the sample also encode this CDR3. V and J are TRBV7-3 and TRBJ2-3, with 7 bases lining up with TRBD2. Trimming removed 2 bases from V and 1 base from J; junction bases left unmatched: 0. The CDR3 runs 14 residues. CDR1 SGHTA and CDR2 FQGTGA come from the germline V gene. The CDR3 DNA reads as TGTGCCAGCAGCTTAGCGGGGGGCACAGATACGCAGTATTTT. Amino acid sequence: CASSLAGGTDTQYF.

This clone was seen a handful of times. The chain uses TRBV15 and TRBJ1-4; D gene uncertain. Trimming stripped 5 bases from V and 8 bases from J, with 18 bases between. This CDR3 comprises 15 residues. From germline, CDR1 is LNHNV and CDR2 YYDKDF (reference sequence). CDR3 DNA: TGTGCCACCAGCCCCCCAGACCGGGGAGGGGAAAAACTGTTTTTT. It yields the protein CATSPPDRGGEKLFF.